This T cell receptor beta chain was sequenced during a study of cytomegalovirus exposure and HLA in healthy donors. Primers for the PCR totalled 60 Vbeta and 13 Jbeta. Assay used: immunoSEQ multiplex PCR; TCRdb lists only in-frame clones, some missing. The sample data list about 130,000 clones. Germline assignment: CDR1 SGHRS and CDR2 YFSETQ. V gave up 4 bases and J gave up 1 base; unmatched junction bases: 7. The CDR3 has 15 residues. Source material: PBMCs. The receptor comes from a man in his late teens or twenties in good health and CMV-seronegative. The V call is TRBV5-1, the J call TRBJ1-1; the match to TRBD1 covers 7 bases. The CDR3 reads CASSPGGTANTEAFF. For the CDR3, the DNA is TGCGCCAGCAGCCCCGGCGGGACAGCGAACACTGAAGCTTTCTTT.